This T cell receptor (beta chain) was found in a study of CD8+ T cells in alopecia areata. Turning to this clone: Its antigen is currently unknown.

cDNA serving as the sequencing template came from extracted, reverse transcribed RNA. Here immunoSEQ multiplex PCR was the method, and the copy in TCRdb shows in-frame clones only, minus some. This sample carries some 210,000 clones, 50% to 60% of them seen once, and the ten largest clones take approximately 0.44%. General study points: Unlike in mice, where it was clearer, TCR sharing across patients was less clear, possibly HLA-related. Lesional tissue from the scalp (especially in alopecia totalis/universalis) showed higher clonality than normal scalp.

The CDR3 is 14 amino acids. Looked up from germline, CDR1 is SEHNR and CDR2 is FQNEAQ (reference sequence). Trimming took 2 bases from V and 0 from J, leaving 7 bases between them. The clonotype comes from a human donor with alopecia areata. This rearrangement joins TRBV7-9 to TRBJ1-1; D is uncertain. The specimen comprised CD4+ T cells sorted from blood, sampled at week 0. CDR3 protein: CASSLMGMNTEAFF. Written as DNA, the CDR3 is TGTGCCAGCAGCTTAATGGGCATGAACACTGAAGCTTTCTTT.